A single sample gave rise to the 21 T cell receptor beta chains below, sequenced in a study of PD-1 blockade in classical Hodgkin lymphoma (TCRdb year 2020). What this sample's time point label stands for: cycle 2 day 1 (C2D1) of nivolumab. Every trial patient had relapsed following autologous stem cell transplantation, and prior brentuximab vedotin exposure was what differed among cohorts A, B and C. To prepare the library, the immunoSEQ multiplex PCR assay was applied. The clones in this table, taken by TCRdb from immuneACCESS, are in-frame only. Not every clone is retained; where verified, under half of the shortfall comes from an unresolved V gene, and the cause of the rest is unknown. The sample table holds some 150,000 clones, of which approximately 81% were seen once. Clones ranked in the top ten supply roughly 9.2% of the sample. The material was peripheral blood mononuclear cells (PBMCs), obtained before the second cycle of nivolumab. The receptors stem from a human donor with classical Hodgkin lymphoma.

Only a few counts were recorded for this clone. The chain joins TRBV5-4 to TRBJ2-7, with D perhaps matching TRBD1 (7 bases). The CDR3 sequence is 14 residues long. V was shortened by 4 bases and J by 2 bases, with 13 bases between the two germline ends. The V gene's germline CDR1 is SGHNT and CDR2 YYREEE (reference sequence). The CDR3 protein is CASSRQGEAYEQYF. As DNA, the CDR3 is TGTGCCAGCAGCCGTCAGGGGGAGGCCTACGAGCAGTACTTC.

The chain has TRBV5-1 and TRBJ2-5, with 9 bases matching TRBD1. V trimming: 4 bases; J trimming: 1 base; junction bases outside the gene matches: 2. This CDR3 has 14 residues. The germline V gene has CDR1 SGHRS and CDR2 YFSETQ. The CDR3, as DNA: TGCGCCAGCAGCCCGGGACAGGGCCAAGAGACCCAGTACTTC. Its protein product is CASSPGQGQETQYF.

This rearrangement joins TRBV15 to TRBJ2-7; D not certain. The CDR3 has 14 residues. Germline-derived CDR1 and CDR2 are LNHNV and YYDKDF (reference sequence). The germline V and J ends were trimmed by 0 bases and 1 base, with 7 bases remaining between them. CDR3 in DNA: TGTGCCACCAGCAGAGAATTACAGTCCTACGAGCAGTACTTC. Translating gives CATSRELQSYEQYF.

The rearrangement joins TRBV7-9 to TRBJ1-2; D is undetermined. V lost 3 bases to trimming and J lost 2 bases, with 7 bases between them. CDR3 size: 13 residues. CDR1 is SEHNR, CDR2 FQNEAQ, per germline (reference sequence). CDR3 DNA: TGTGCCAGCAGCTTTTACAGCAACTATGGCTACACCTTC. Translated: CASSFYSNYGYTF.

This clone was observed once. The genes are TRBV10-3 and TRBJ2-7; the D gene is possibly TRBD1 (5 bases). Germline V gene lookup returns CDR1 ENHRY and CDR2 SYGVKD. Trimming removed 9 bases at V and 0 bases at J, with 12 bases between. CDR3 size: 13 residues. The CDR3 region has the DNA TGTGCCATTCTCGCTCAGGGCTCCTACGAGCAGTACTTC. This gives the protein CAILAQGSYEQYF.

V and J are TRBV29-1 and TRBJ2-1; D may be TRBD2 (6 bases). V was cut by 8 bases and J by 3 bases, with 11 bases left in between. Germline assignment: CDR1 SQVTM and CDR2 ANQGSEA. The CDR3 has 12 amino acids. The chain's CDR3 is CSSSSVYNEQFF. The CDR3, as DNA: TGCAGCTCCTCTAGCGTCTACAATGAGCAGTTCTTC.

The chain recombines TRBV10-3 with TRBJ2-5, with D possibly being TRBD2 (5 bases). The CDR3 sequence is 14 residues long. Between the trimmed V and J ends, which lost 10 bases and 0 bases, there was a span of 15 bases. CDR1 and CDR2 from the germline V gene are ENHRY and SYGVKD. CDR3: CASSSSGNQETQYF. In DNA form, the CDR3 reads TGTGCCAGCAGCTCATCGGGGAACCAAGAGACCCAGTACTTC.

The J gene is TRBJ2-5, the V gene TRBV27; no clear D gene. Germline CDR1 is MNHEY and CDR2 is SMNVEV (reference sequence). Trimming pared 3 bases from V and 4 bases from J, leaving 6 bases between. This CDR3 contains 12 residues. The CDR3 DNA sequence: TGTGCCAGCAGTTTTCCGGGAGAGACCCAGTACTTC. Encoded protein: CASSFPGETQYF.

The rearrangement joins TRBV9 to TRBJ2-1; 12 bases map to TRBD2. CDR3 length: 19 residues. The V gene's germline CDR1 is SGDLS and CDR2 YYNGEE. J was trimmed by 7 bases and V by 4 bases; bases with no gene match: 18. The CDR3 region is CASSTSLAGGPFTPNEQFF. CDR3 nucleotide sequence: TGTGCCAGCAGCACCTCACTAGCGGGGGGCCCTTTTACCCCAAATGAGCAGTTCTTC.

This clone was picked up one time. V is TRBV5-1 and J is TRBJ1-5; D gene unclear. Trimming shortened V by 0 bases and J by 6 bases, and 13 bases separated the two germline ends. Germline CDR1 is SGHRS and CDR2 is YFSETQ. CDR3 size: 15 residues. The CDR3 sequence is CASSLDRLPGQPQHF. The CDR3 nucleotides read TGCGCCAGCAGCTTGGATCGGCTCCCCGGTCAGCCCCAGCATTTT.

The chain recombines TRBV7-9 with TRBJ1-6, with 7 bases aligning to TRBD1. CDR1 and CDR2 (germline): SEHNR, FQNEAQ (reference sequence). The CDR3 covers 15 residues. V trimming: 1 base; J trimming: 7 bases; junction bases outside the gene matches: 4. In DNA, the CDR3 is TGTGCCAGCAGCTTAGGGGGGACAGTAAATTCACCCCTCCACTTT. This codes for CASSLGGTVNSPLHF.

J is TRBJ2-1 and V is TRBV2, with D perhaps matching TRBD2 (6 bases). The V gene's germline CDR1 is SNHLY and CDR2 FYNNEI. CDR3 length: 15 amino acids. The V end lost 3 bases, the J end lost 3 bases, and 12 bases lay between the germline ends. The CDR3, as DNA: TGTGCCAGCAGTGACGGCGGGGACCTCTACAATGAGCAGTTCTTC. Translating gives CASSDGGDLYNEQFF.

The chain joins TRBV19 to TRBJ2-3; 9 bases fit TRBD2. This CDR3 region has 16 residues. Germline V CDR1 and CDR2: LNHDA, SQIVND (reference sequence). Germline trimming cut 5 bases from V and 3 bases from J; bases unmatched to any gene: 9. The CDR3 DNA is TGTGCCAGTAGTCCCCTAGCGGGAAAAGATACAGATACGCAGTATTTT. It yields the protein CASSPLAGKDTDTQYF.

J is TRBJ2-1 and V is TRBV6-5; TRBD2 agrees at 7 bases. Trimming cost V 2 bases and J 4 bases; bases outside gene matches: 8. This CDR3 spans 16 amino acids. Looked up from germline, CDR1 is MNHEY and CDR2 is SVGAGI. CDR3 in amino acids: CASSYVGGGPYNEQFF. CDR3 nucleotides: TGTGCCAGCAGTTACGTTGGGGGAGGGCCTTACAATGAGCAGTTCTTC.

The chain joins TRBV7-9 to TRBJ1-1, with D perhaps matching TRBD1 (5 bases). This CDR3 region has 15 residues. Germline values: CDR1 SEHNR, CDR2 FQNEAQ (reference sequence). The germline V and J ends were trimmed by 5 bases and 3 bases, with 16 bases remaining between them. The CDR3 spells CASSPPGTTDTEAFF. CDR3 in DNA: TGTGCCAGCAGCCCCCCCGGGACGACCGACACTGAAGCTTTCTTT.

The V and J genes are TRBV30 and TRBJ2-1, with 11 bases fitting TRBD2. The CDR3 is made up of 15 amino acids. Unmatched junction bases numbered 5, after V lost 1 base and J lost 6 bases. Germline CDR1 GTSNPN, CDR2 SVGIG (reference sequence). The CDR3 sequence is CAWSEGTSGSNEQFF. The CDR3 nucleotides are TGTGCCTGGAGTGAAGGGACTAGCGGTAGCAATGAGCAGTTCTTC.

In this sample, this clone turned up many times. The chain recombines TRBV6-1 with TRBJ1-5; possible D gene TRBD1, 5 bases. Trimming removed 7 bases from V and 3 bases from J, with 16 bases in between. This CDR3 spans 15 amino acids. Germline values: CDR1 MNHNS, CDR2 SASEGT. The DNA of the CDR3 is TGTGCCAGCACCTTAGAATGGGGGTTCAATCAGCCCCAGCATTTT. It codes for CASTLEWGFNQPQHF.

This clone was seen ten or more times. The chain joins TRBV9 to TRBJ1-2; D is unresolved. The CDR3 contains 17 residues. V was clipped by 0 bases and J by 0 bases, with 15 bases between them. Germline loops: CDR1 SGDLS, CDR2 YYNGEE. The CDR3 is CASSVGFEEASNYGYTF. The CDR3 DNA follows: TGTGCCAGCAGCGTAGGATTCGAAGAAGCTTCTAACTATGGCTACACCTTC.

This clone was recorded once. This chain joins TRBV12-5 and TRBJ2-2; D is perhaps TRBD1 or TRBD2 (5 bases each). Germline V gene data show CDR1 as LGHNT and CDR2 as FRNRAP. CDR3 length equals 18 residues. The V end lost 1 base, the J end lost 1 base, and 16 bases lay between the germline ends. The CDR3 region has the DNA TGTGCTAGTGGTTTGGGGGGACCAAAAGTGGGGAACACCGGGGAGCTGTTTTTT. Protein product: CASGLGGPKVGNTGELFF.

This chain connects TRBV5-1 to TRBJ2-7; D is uncertain. Germline V gives CDR1 SGHRS, CDR2 YFSETQ. The CDR3 covers 14 residues. Trimming removed 0 bases at V and 3 bases at J, with 10 bases between. CDR3 sequence reads: CASSLASEHYEQYF. The CDR3 DNA reads as TGCGCCAGCAGCTTGGCCAGCGAGCACTACGAGCAGTACTTC. Filled out from reference TRBV5-1 and TRBJ2-7, the complete variable domain reads KAGVTQTPRYLIKTRGQQVTLSCSPISGHRSVSWYQQTPGQGLQFLFEYFSETQRNKGNFPGRFSGRQFSNSRSEMNVSTLELGDSALYLCASSLASEHYEQYFGPGTRLTVT.

This clone is a singleton in its sample. The chain couples TRBV6-5 to TRBJ1-2; D uncertain. The V gene lost 6 bases and the J gene lost 7 bases, with 12 bases spanning the gap. CDR3 length: 12 amino acids. Germline values: CDR1 MNHEY, CDR2 SVGAGI. CDR3 in DNA: TGTGCCAGCAGAGGAAGGTCGGCTGGCTACACCTTC. Amino acids: CASRGRSAGYTF.